A single sample gave rise to the 18 T cell receptor beta chains below, sequenced in a study of graft-versus-host responses after intestinal transplantation (dated by TCRdb to 2020 to 2023). Receptor amplification or capture employed the immunoSEQ multiplex PCR assay. This immuneACCESS table, as held by TCRdb, lists in-frame sequences with V and J called but not all clones. Of the missing ones, under half trace to an unresolved V gene in checked studies; the others have no known cause. This sample gives tens of thousands of clones in total; roughly 94% of them show up just once. The top ten constitute roughly 0.5% of the sample. The sample here was PBMCs, taken 156 days after intestinal transplant. These receptors were taken from a human patient who received an intestinal transplant, so some T cells may come from the graft donor.

The gene calls are TRBV12-5 and TRBJ2-5; D gene ambiguous. V lost 9 bases, J lost 5 bases, and 10 bases lay in between. The CDR3 consists of 11 residues. CDR1 LGHNT and CDR2 FRNRAP come from the germline V gene. The CDR3 sequence: CASLVGETQYF. The DNA of the CDR3 is TGTGCTAGCCTAGTCGGTGAGACCCAGTACTTC.

The chain employs TRBV5-1 and TRBJ2-7, with 8 nucleotides matching TRBD2. The V gene's germline CDR1 is SGHRS and CDR2 YFSETQ. V shed 2 bases, J shed 2 bases, and the junction held 9 bases outside the gene matches. The CDR3 extends over 16 amino acids. CDR3 sequence: CASSFTSGRPTYEQYF. The DNA for the CDR3 is TGCGCCAGCAGCTTTACAAGCGGGAGACCCACCTACGAGCAGTACTTC. Using reference TRBV5-1 and TRBJ2-7 for the parts outside the CDR3, the full variable domain is KAGVTQTPRYLIKTRGQQVTLSCSPISGHRSVSWYQQTPGQGLQFLFEYFSETQRNKGNFPGRFSGRQFSNSRSEMNVSTLELGDSALYLCASSFTSGRPTYEQYFGPGTRLTVT.

The chain recombines TRBV6-1 with TRBJ2-6, with D possibly called TRBD1 or TRBD2 (6 bases each). CDR1 MNHNS and CDR2 SASEGT come from the germline V gene. CDR3 length: 16 amino acids. V was cut by 3 bases and J by 1 base, with 10 bases left in between. CDR3 region: CASSDLGGSGANVLTF. CDR3 nucleotides: TGTGCCAGCAGTGATCTAGGGGGGTCTGGGGCCAACGTCCTGACTTTC.

V is TRBV5-8 and J is TRBJ1-1; D is undetermined. Trimming removed 1 base from V and 9 bases from J, with 10 bases in between. Germline V gene lookup returns CDR1 SGHTS and CDR2 YDEGEE. The CDR3 sequence is 12 residues long. The CDR3 loop is CASSLTALKAFF. The CDR3 bases are TGTGCCAGCAGCTTGACAGCTCTGAAAGCTTTCTTT.

Only one count was recorded for this clone. This chain connects TRBV29-1 to TRBJ2-3; 7 bases map to TRBD2. V gave up 7 bases and J gave up 4 bases; unmatched junction bases: 8. Germline CDR1 reads SQVTM; CDR2 reads ANQGSEA. This CDR3 comprises 13 residues. The CDR3 region has the DNA TGCAGCGCCGGGGCGGGAGTCGCAGATACGCAGTATTTT. Protein product: CSAGAGVADTQYF.

This clone was recorded once. The rearrangement links TRBV6-5 to TRBJ1-1; D call uncertain. CDR3 length: 13 amino acids. Germline V gives CDR1 MNHEY, CDR2 SVGAGI. V lost 6 bases and J 6 bases, leaving 14 bases between the germline ends. The CDR3 sequence is CASSNYLSSEAFF. CDR3 sequence (DNA): TGTGCCAGCAGCAACTACCTGAGTTCTGAAGCTTTCTTT.

The V and J genes are TRBV11-2 and TRBJ1-1; 8 nucleotides align to TRBD1. V lost 5 bases, J lost 0 bases, and 5 bases stayed unmatched. The length of the CDR3 is 15 residues. Germline V gene sequence: CDR1 SGHAT, CDR2 FQNNGV. The CDR3 DNA follows: TGTGCCAGCAGCCTATGGGACAGGATGAACACTGAAGCTTTCTTT. It is translated as CASSLWDRMNTEAFF.

The CDR3 loop is CASSPTGVNTEAFF. The CDR3 nucleotides are TGTGCCAGCAGCCCGACAGGGGTGAACACTGAAGCTTTCTTT. This chain connects TRBV9 to TRBJ1-1; 8 bases line up with TRBD1. V shed 4 bases and J 0 bases; nucleotides not matched to a gene: 2. This CDR3 spans 14 amino acids. Germline CDR1 and CDR2: SGDLS and YYNGEE.

This clone has just one count. The rearrangement uses TRBV6-1 and TRBJ1-2; TRBD1 matches at 9 bases. The CDR3 contains 16 residues. Looked up from germline, CDR1 is MNHNS and CDR2 is SASEGT. V was clipped by 4 bases and J by 3 bases; unmatched bases: 9. Written as DNA, the CDR3 is TGTGCCAGCAGTGCCCTCTCGGGACAGGGCTACTATGGCTACACCTTC. This gives the protein CASSALSGQGYYGYTF.

In its sample, this clone was seen once. The V and J genes are TRBV2 and TRBJ2-5, with D uncertain. With the DNA end fitting TRBJ2-7 better, the J assignment may be wrong. Germline values: CDR1 SNHLY, CDR2 FYNNEI. There are 11 residues in the CDR3. The CDR3 protein is CASSGVYEQYF. The DNA of the CDR3 is TGTGCCAGCAGTGGGGTGTACGAGCAGTACTTC.

For this clone: Other DNA sequences within the sample encode an identical CDR3. V usage is TRBV9 and J usage is TRBJ2-7; weak D call: TRBD2 (6 bases). The V gene lost 0 bases and the J gene lost 2 bases, with 12 bases spanning the gap. The length of the CDR3 is 15 residues. Germline V CDR1 and CDR2: SGDLS, YYNGEE. The CDR3: CASSVGGGQTYEQYF. CDR3 nucleotide sequence: TGTGCCAGCAGCGTAGGGGGAGGACAAACCTACGAGCAGTACTTC.

The chain is built from TRBV4-3 and TRBJ1-4; possibly TRBD1 for D (6 bases). Germline CDR1 reads LGHNA; CDR2 reads YSLEER. Trimming pared 5 bases from V and 5 bases from J, leaving 12 bases between. The CDR3 runs to 14 residues. The CDR3 DNA is TGCGCCAGCAGCGAGGACAGATCAAATGAAAAACTGTTTTTT. It translates to CASSEDRSNEKLFF.

The genes are TRBV5-5 and TRBJ1-2; the match to TRBD1 covers 8 bases. V lost 1 base to trimming and J lost 6 bases; unmatched junction nucleotides: 8. This CDR3 region has 15 residues. The germline V gene encodes CDR1 SGHKS and CDR2 YYEKEE (reference sequence). The CDR3 here is CASSLPGGRGNGYTF. In DNA, the CDR3 is TGTGCCAGCAGCTTGCCAGGGGGCCGGGGAAATGGCTACACCTTC.

The rearrangement links TRBV15 to TRBJ1-2, with 10 positions matching TRBD1. CDR1 and CDR2 (germline): LNHNV, YYDKDF (reference sequence). Trimming cost V 1 base and J 4 bases; bases outside gene matches: 6. This CDR3 is 16 amino acids long. CDR3 protein: CATSRVGTGVVYGYTF. CDR3 nucleotide sequence: TGTGCCACCAGCAGAGTAGGGACAGGGGTTGTCTATGGCTACACCTTC.

This clone is a singleton in its sample. The chain links TRBV6-6 to TRBJ1-2; D gene unclear. V was cut by 6 bases and J by 0 bases, with 11 bases left in between. There are 14 residues in the CDR3. The germline CDR1 and CDR2 sequences are MNHNY and SVGAGI (reference sequence). CDR3 sequence: CASSGEGANYGYTF. CDR3 DNA: TGTGCCAGCAGCGGTGAGGGAGCTAACTATGGCTACACCTTC.

V gene TRBV5-1 combines with J gene TRBJ2-5; D may be TRBD2 (5 bases). The CDR3 is made up of 13 amino acids. Germline values: CDR1 SGHRS, CDR2 YFSETQ. The V end lost 1 base, the J end lost 5 bases, and 9 bases lay between the germline ends. CDR3 nucleotide sequence: TGCGCCAGCAGCTTGTTGACGGGGGAGACCCAGTACTTC. This sequence encodes CASSLLTGETQYF.

The chain recombines TRBV18 with TRBJ1-6, with unresolved D. The CDR3 consists of 15 residues. Per germline, CDR1 KGHSH and CDR2 LQKENI. V lost 3 bases and J 9 bases, leaving 15 bases between the germline ends. The CDR3 here is CASSPTRLKGSPLHF. The CDR3 bases are TGTGCCAGCTCACCGACTCGGCTGAAAGGTTCACCCCTCCACTTT.

This chain uses TRBV4-3 with TRBJ2-1; tentatively, D is TRBD1 (6 bases). CDR1 LGHNA and CDR2 YSLEER come from the germline V gene. The CDR3 extends over 15 amino acids. With 4 bases removed from V and 5 bases from J, the gap between germline ends came to 15 bases. CDR3 sequence: CASSPLLAGDNEQFF. CDR3 sequence (DNA): TGCGCCAGCAGCCCCCTCTTGGCAGGGGACAATGAGCAGTTCTTC.